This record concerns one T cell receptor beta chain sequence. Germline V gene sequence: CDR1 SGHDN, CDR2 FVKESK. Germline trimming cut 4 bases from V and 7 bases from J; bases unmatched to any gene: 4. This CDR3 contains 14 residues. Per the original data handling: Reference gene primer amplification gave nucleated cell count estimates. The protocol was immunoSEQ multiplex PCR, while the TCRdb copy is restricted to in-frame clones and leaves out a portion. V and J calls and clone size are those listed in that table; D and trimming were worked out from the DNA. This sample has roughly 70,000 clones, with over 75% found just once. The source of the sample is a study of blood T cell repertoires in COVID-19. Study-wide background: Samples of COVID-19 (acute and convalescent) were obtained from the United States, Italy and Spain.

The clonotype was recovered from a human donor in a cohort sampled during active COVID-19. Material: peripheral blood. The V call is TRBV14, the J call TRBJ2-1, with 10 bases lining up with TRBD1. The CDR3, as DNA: TGTGCCAGCAGCCGCTGGACAGGGGGGAATGAGCAGTTCTTC. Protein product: CASSRWTGGNEQFF.